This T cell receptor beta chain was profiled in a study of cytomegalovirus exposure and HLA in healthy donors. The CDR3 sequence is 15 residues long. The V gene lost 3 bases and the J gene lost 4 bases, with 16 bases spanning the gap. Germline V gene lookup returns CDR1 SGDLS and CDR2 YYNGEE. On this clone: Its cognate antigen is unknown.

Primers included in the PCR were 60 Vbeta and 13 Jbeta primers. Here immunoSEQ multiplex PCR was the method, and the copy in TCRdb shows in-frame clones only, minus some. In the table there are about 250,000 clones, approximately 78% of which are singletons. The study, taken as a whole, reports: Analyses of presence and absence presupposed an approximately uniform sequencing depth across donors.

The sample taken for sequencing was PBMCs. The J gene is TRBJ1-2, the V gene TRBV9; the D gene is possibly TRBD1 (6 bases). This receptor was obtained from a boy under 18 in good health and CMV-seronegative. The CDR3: CASSAIGDTLYGYTF. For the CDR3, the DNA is TGTGCCAGCAGCGCGATAGGGGACACCCTCTATGGCTACACCTTC.